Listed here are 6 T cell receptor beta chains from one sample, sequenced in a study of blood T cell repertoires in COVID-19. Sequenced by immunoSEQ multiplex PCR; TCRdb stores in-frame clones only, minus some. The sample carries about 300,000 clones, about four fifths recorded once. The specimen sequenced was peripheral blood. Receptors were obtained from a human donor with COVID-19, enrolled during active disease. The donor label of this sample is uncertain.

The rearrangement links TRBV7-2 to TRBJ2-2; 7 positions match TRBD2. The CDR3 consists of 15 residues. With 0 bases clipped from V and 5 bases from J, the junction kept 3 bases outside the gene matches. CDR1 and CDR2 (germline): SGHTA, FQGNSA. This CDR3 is CASSLALGGTGELFF. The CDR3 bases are TGTGCCAGCAGCTTAGCTCTGGGAGGGACCGGGGAGCTGTTTTTT. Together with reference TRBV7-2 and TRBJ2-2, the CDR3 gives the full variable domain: GAGVSQSPSNKVTEKGKDVELRCDPISGHTALYWYRQSLGQGLEFLIYFQGNSAPDKSGLPSDRFSAERTGGSVSTLTIQRTQQEDSAVYLCASSLALGGTGELFFGEGSRLTVL.

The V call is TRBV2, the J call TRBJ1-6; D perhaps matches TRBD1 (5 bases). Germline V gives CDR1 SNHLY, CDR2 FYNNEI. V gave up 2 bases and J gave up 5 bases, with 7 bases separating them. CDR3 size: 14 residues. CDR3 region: CASSERGNNSPLHF. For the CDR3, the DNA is TGTGCCAGCAGTGAACGGGGGAATAATTCACCCCTCCACTTT.

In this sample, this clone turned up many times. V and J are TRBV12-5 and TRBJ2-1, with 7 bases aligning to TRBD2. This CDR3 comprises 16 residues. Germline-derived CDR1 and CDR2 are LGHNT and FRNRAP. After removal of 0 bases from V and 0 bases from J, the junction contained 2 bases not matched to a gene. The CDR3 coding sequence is TGTGCTAGTGGTTTGGTACGCGGGAGCTCCTACAATGAGCAGTTCTTC. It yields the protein CASGLVRGSSYNEQFF.

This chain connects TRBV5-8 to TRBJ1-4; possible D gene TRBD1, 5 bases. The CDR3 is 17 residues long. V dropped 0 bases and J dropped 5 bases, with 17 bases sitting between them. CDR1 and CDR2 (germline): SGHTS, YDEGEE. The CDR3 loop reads CASSLGLGAGINEKLFF. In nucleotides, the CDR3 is TGTGCCAGCAGCTTGGGCCTAGGGGCAGGAATAAATGAAAAACTGTTTTTT.

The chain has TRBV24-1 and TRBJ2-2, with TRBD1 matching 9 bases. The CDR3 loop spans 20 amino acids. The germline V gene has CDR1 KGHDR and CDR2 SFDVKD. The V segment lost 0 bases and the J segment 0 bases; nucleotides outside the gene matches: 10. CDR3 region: CATSDLSGTGFLANTGELFF. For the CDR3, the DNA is TGTGCCACCAGTGATTTGTCCGGGACAGGGTTTCTTGCGAACACCGGGGAGCTGTTTTTT.

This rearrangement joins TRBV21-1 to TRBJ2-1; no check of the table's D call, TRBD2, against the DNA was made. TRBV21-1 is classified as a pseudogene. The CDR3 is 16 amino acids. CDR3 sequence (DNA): TGTGCCAGCAGCAAAGCCCCATGGCTAGCCTACAATGAGCAGTTCTTC. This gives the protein CASSKAPWLAYNEQFF.